This T cell receptor beta chain was sequenced during a study of identical twins. Study observations and caveats: Among out-of-frame alpha sequences shared by twins, low generation probability occurred in excess. With abundant cord blood beta clonotypes, insertions were fewer; memory repertoires showed no such pattern. The study reached conclusions through statistical analysis that was cross-sectional, not following the same donors.

Template switching supplied a universal primer site; unique molecular identifiers were carried on the cDNA. TCRdb re-called the 5' RACE reads with MiXCR, one entry per CDR3 protein. The table has roughly 350,000 distinct CDR3 sequences, about 12% seen once; the top ten hold just over 7%. Ten or more counts support this clonotype. Its antigen is as yet unknown. Another study also made use of these data, one on yellow fever vaccine responses in identical twins.

Sequencing used CD8+ T cells sorted from blood. The source is a woman between 18 and 30 years old in good health.

The CDR3 spells CAISESWGDYNEQFF. The CDR3 DNA follows: TGTGCCATCAGTGAAAGTTGGGGGGACTACAATGAGCAGTTCTTC. This rearrangement joins TRBV10-3 to TRBJ2-1; D perhaps matches TRBD2 (6 bases). Trimming cost V 3 bases and J 3 bases, with 12 bases left between them. This CDR3 region has 15 residues. Germline assignment: CDR1 ENHRY and CDR2 SYGVKD.